The source of this TCR beta chain is a study of blood T cell repertoires in COVID-19. Some clones are missing from TCRdb's copy, which holds only in-frame ones; the method was immunoSEQ multiplex PCR. The data show about 480,000 clones, roughly 89% seen once. V shed 6 bases and J shed 9 bases, with 11 bases lying between them. Germline-derived CDR1 and CDR2 are MNHNY and SVGAGI (reference sequence). The CDR3 spans 11 residues. Sequencing was done on a sample of peripheral blood. This chain connects TRBV6-6 to TRBJ1-2; D is undetermined. The source of this sequence is a man aged 18 to 35 with COVID-19, enrolled during active disease. Written as DNA, the CDR3 is TGTGCCAGCAGCACAGCAGAGCGCTACACCTTC. It specifies CASSTAERYTF.